The 21 T cell receptor beta chains listed next were all sequenced from one sample in a study of blood T cell repertoires in COVID-19. TCRdb keeps only in-frame clones here, not all; method: immunoSEQ multiplex PCR. This table holds some 240,000 clones, 70% to 85% found once. What was sequenced was peripheral blood. The receptors shown here come from a woman of 80 years or more with acute or convalescent COVID-19.

This sequence joins TRBV9 and TRBJ2-6; 9 bases fit TRBD1. The CDR3 covers 18 residues. J gave up 4 bases and V 4 bases, and 12 bases lay outside the gene matches. The germline CDR1 and CDR2 sequences are SGDLS and YYNGEE. CDR3 nucleotides: TGTGCCAGCAGCACACCCACAGGGGGCGCCCCCGGGGCCAACGTCCTGACTTTC. Residues: CASSTPTGGAPGANVLTF.

The rearrangement uses TRBV2 and TRBJ2-7; 10 bases match TRBD2. V lost 7 bases to trimming and J lost 0 bases; unmatched junction nucleotides: 9. The CDR3 contains 16 residues. In germline, CDR1 is SNHLY, CDR2 FYNNEI. CDR3 in amino acids: CASTRASGGVSYEQYF. The CDR3 DNA reads as TGTGCCAGCACCCGGGCTAGCGGGGGCGTCTCCTACGAGCAGTACTTC.

The chain joins TRBV7-2 to TRBJ1-2; no clear D gene. Germline lookup yields CDR1 SGHTA and CDR2 FQGNSA. Trimming took off 5 bases at V and 6 bases at J, with 13 bases between the two ends. CDR3 length: 13 residues. DNA of the CDR3: TGTGCCAGCAGCACCTACGGTTTGAATGGCTACACCTTC. Its protein is CASSTYGLNGYTF.

This chain uses TRBV7-8 with TRBJ1-6; D is uncertain. CDR1 and CDR2 from the germline V gene are SGHVS and FQNEAQ. This CDR3 comprises 13 residues. The V end lost 0 bases, the J end lost 10 bases, and 7 bases lay between the germline ends. The CDR3 DNA sequence: TGTGCCAGCAGCTTAGCGGGCGAATCACCCCTCCACTTT. Residues: CASSLAGESPLHF.

The chain combines TRBV30 with TRBJ1-1; D may be TRBD1 (5 bases). Trimming stripped 0 bases from V and 7 bases from J, with 18 bases between. The CDR3 totals 15 residues. Germline lookup yields CDR1 GTSNPN and CDR2 SVGIG (reference sequence). CDR3 in amino acids: CAWSVRVGGGDEAFF. CDR3 nucleotides: TGTGCCTGGAGTGTAAGGGTTGGGGGGGGTGATGAAGCTTTCTTT.

The CDR3 protein is CASSLSRGFGNTIYF. CDR3 coding DNA: TGTGCCAGCAGTTTAAGTCGAGGCTTCGGAAACACCATATATTTT. V usage is TRBV27 and J usage is TRBJ1-3; D remains ambiguous. This CDR3 region has 15 residues. Germline-derived CDR1 and CDR2 are MNHEY and SMNVEV (reference sequence). Trimming took off 2 bases at V and 4 bases at J, with 12 bases between the two ends.

The chain recombines TRBV3-1 (or the pseudogene TRBV3-2) with TRBJ1-5; D not resolved. Trimming took 3 bases from V and 0 from J, leaving 6 bases between them. The CDR3 has 14 amino acids. Germline values: CDR1 LGHDT, CDR2 YNNKEL (reference sequence). CDR3 protein: CASSQADSNQPQHF. DNA of the CDR3: TGTGCCAGCAGCCAGGCGGATAGCAATCAGCCCCAGCATTTT.

The CDR3 DNA sequence: TGTGCCAGCAGTGAGGGAGAGGGATGGGAGCAGTTCTTC. This translates into CASSEGEGWEQFF. The chain links TRBV6-1 to TRBJ2-1, with D perhaps TRBD2 (5 bases). In germline, CDR1 is MNHNS, CDR2 SASEGT. V gave up 3 bases and J gave up 10 bases, with 13 bases separating them. The CDR3 has 13 residues.

The J gene is TRBJ1-4, the V gene TRBV2; D gene uncertain. The CDR3 is 15 residues long. Trimming left V 4 bases short and J 5 bases short, with 14 bases between. Germline CDR1 SNHLY, CDR2 FYNNEI. CDR3 region: CASSANMGLNEKLFF. The DNA of the CDR3 is TGTGCCAGCAGTGCGAACATGGGCCTCAATGAAAAACTGTTTTTT.

The V and J genes are TRBV11-2 and TRBJ1-4; D may be TRBD1 (6 bases). The V end was cut by 3 bases, the J end by 8 bases, with 13 bases between. The CDR3 is made up of 14 amino acids. The germline V gene has CDR1 SGHAT and CDR2 FQNNGV. In nucleotides, the CDR3 is TGTGCCAGCAGCTTCCGGGGGGCCAGGGAAAAACTGTTTTTT. It specifies CASSFRGAREKLFF.

The gene calls are TRBV19 and TRBJ1-5, with D maybe TRBD1 (6 bases). This CDR3 region has 15 residues. Germline CDR1 is LNHDA and CDR2 is SQIVND (reference sequence). Between the trimmed V and J ends, which lost 5 bases and 3 bases, there was a span of 14 bases. In DNA form, the CDR3 reads TGTGCCAGTAGTTGGGGGCCAAATTACAATCAGCCCCAGCATTTT. As protein: CASSWGPNYNQPQHF. Complete variable domain (other parts from reference TRBV19 and TRBJ1-5): DGGITQSPKYLFRKEGQNVTLSCEQNLNHDAMYWYRQDPGQGLRLIYYSQIVNDFQKGDIAEGYSVSREKKESFPLTVTSAQKNPTAFYLCASSWGPNYNQPQHFGDGTRLSIL.

The chain is built from TRBV6-4 and TRBJ2-2, with 16 bases that match TRBD2. Germline-derived CDR1 and CDR2 are MRHNA and SNTAGT. This CDR3 spans 19 amino acids. V trimming: 10 bases; J trimming: 3 bases; junction bases outside the gene matches: 14. The CDR3 region is CATPLPGLAGGPDTGELFF. CDR3 nucleotides: TGTGCCACGCCACTCCCGGGACTAGCGGGGGGGCCGGACACCGGGGAGCTGTTTTTT.

The CDR3 sequence is CASGQGRNTEAFF. CDR3 nucleotide sequence: TGTGCCAGTGGACAGGGGAGGAACACTGAAGCTTTCTTT. The rearrangement uses TRBV19 and TRBJ1-1; 9 nucleotides align to TRBD1. Germline CDR1 LNHDA, CDR2 SQIVND (reference sequence). After removal of 8 bases from V and 1 base from J, the junction contained 2 bases not matched to a gene. This CDR3 has 13 residues. The full variable domain, rest sourced from reference TRBV19 and TRBJ1-1, is DGGITQSPKYLFRKEGQNVTLSCEQNLNHDAMYWYRQDPGQGLRLIYYSQIVNDFQKGDIAEGYSVSREKKESFPLTVTSAQKNPTAFYLCASGQGRNTEAFFGQGTRLTVV.

V is TRBV10-3 and J is TRBJ2-2; TRBD1 might be the D (5 bases). V dropped 6 bases and J dropped 0 bases, with 17 bases sitting between them. Germline V lookup: CDR1 ENHRY, CDR2 SYGVKD. CDR3 length: 17 residues. The CDR3 region is CAIRIPQGRSNTGELFF. The CDR3 coding sequence is TGTGCCATCAGGATCCCCCAGGGTCGATCGAACACCGGGGAGCTGTTTTTT.

The genes are TRBV19 and TRBJ2-2; TRBD2 aligns across 8 bases. The V segment lost 4 bases and the J segment 5 bases; nucleotides outside the gene matches: 9. CDR1 and CDR2 from the germline V gene are LNHDA and SQIVND (reference sequence). The CDR3 has 16 residues. Written as DNA, the CDR3 is TGTGCCAGTAGTACGTACGGGGGGGCTCGGACCGGGGAGCTGTTTTTT. Translated, it gives CASSTYGGARTGELFF.

CDR3 in amino acids: CASSREGDLPQHF. CDR3 nucleotides: TGTGCCAGTAGTAGAGAAGGGGATTTGCCCCAGCATTTT. J is TRBJ1-5 and V is TRBV19, with a weak D call TRBD1 (5 bases). This CDR3 comprises 13 residues. CDR1 and CDR2 (germline): LNHDA, SQIVND (reference sequence). Trimming shortened V by 4 bases and J by 9 bases, and 13 bases separated the two germline ends.

The CDR3 DNA is TGTGCCACACTAGGACCATTGAGGGCCCTCCACTTT. As protein: CATLGPLRALHF. This chain uses TRBV6-5 with TRBJ1-6; D is uncertain. This CDR3 is built from 12 residues. The germline V gene encodes CDR1 MNHEY and CDR2 SVGAGI. V gave up 10 bases and J gave up 14 bases, with 18 bases separating them.

The CDR3 nucleotides read TGCAGTGCTAGGACCCTAGGGACCCAGTACTTC. This codes for CSARTLGTQYF. The chain combines TRBV20-1 with TRBJ2-5; D is undetermined. Trimming removed 3 bases from V and 7 bases from J, with 9 bases in between. This CDR3 is 11 amino acids long. CDR1 DFQATT and CDR2 SNEGSKA come from the germline V gene (reference sequence).

The chain links TRBV7-8 to TRBJ2-2; TRBD1 aligns across 8 bases. This CDR3 comprises 17 residues. V was clipped by 2 bases and J by 4 bases; unmatched bases: 9. In germline, CDR1 is SGHVS, CDR2 FQNEAQ. This chain's CDR3 is CASSLRGDGQGTGELFF. The CDR3 bases are TGTGCCAGCAGCTTAAGGGGGGACGGACAGGGCACCGGGGAGCTGTTTTTT.

This clone is a singleton in its sample. The chain joins TRBV9 to TRBJ2-5; possibly TRBD2 for D (5 bases). V lost 0 bases to trimming and J lost 2 bases, with 17 bases between them. This CDR3 contains 17 residues. Looked up from germline, CDR1 is SGDLS and CDR2 is YYNGEE. For the CDR3, the DNA is TGTGCCAGCAGCGTAGCCCTGGGCGGGCAGATTCAAGAGACCCAGTACTTC. Its translation is CASSVALGGQIQETQYF. The full variable domain, its missing parts supplied by reference TRBV9 and TRBJ2-5, is DSGVTQTPKHLITATGQRVTLRCSPRSGDLSVYWYQQSLDQGLQFLIQYYNGEERAKGNILERFSAQQFPDLHSELNLSSLELGDSALYFCASSVALGGQIQETQYFGPGTRLLVL.

This rearrangement joins TRBV9 to TRBJ2-2; D perhaps matches TRBD2 (5 bases). V was shortened by 5 bases and J by 6 bases, with 14 bases between the two germline ends. Germline V gene lookup returns CDR1 SGDLS and CDR2 YYNGEE. The CDR3 totals 14 residues. The CDR3 bases are TGTGCCAGCAGATCGGACTCATTGGCCGGGGAGCTGTTTTTT. The encoded protein is CASRSDSLAGELFF. The full variable domain, with the rest looked up from reference TRBV9 and TRBJ2-2, is DSGVTQTPKHLITATGQRVTLRCSPRSGDLSVYWYQQSLDQGLQFLIQYYNGEERAKGNILERFSAQQFPDLHSELNLSSLELGDSALYFCASRSDSLAGELFFGEGSRLTVL.